A selection of T cell receptor beta chains follows, all from one sample in a study of cytomegalovirus exposure and HLA in healthy donors. Sequenced by immunoSEQ multiplex PCR; TCRdb stores in-frame clones only, minus some. The sample records more than 80,000 clones, more than 65% being singletons. Sequencing input: PBMCs. The receptors stem from a human donor in good health. Both conserved end residues are part of each CDR3. A D gene is named only where the DNA matches it firmly. Not every row has a clone size; where given, it reads once, few, many or a size class.

clone size: NA; V gene: TRBV7-6; D gene: TRBD1; J gene: TRBJ2-3; CDR3 DNA: TGTGCCAGCAGCTTAAGACAGGGGTCAGATACGCAGTATTTT; CDR3 protein: CASSLRQGSDTQYF
clone size: few; V gene: TRBV5-5; D gene: TRBD1; J gene: TRBJ1-2; CDR3 DNA: TGTGCCAGCAGCTCGACCGGGACAGGGGGTAACTATGGCTACACCTTC; CDR3 protein: CASSSTGTGGNYGYTF
clone size: NA; V gene: TRBV27; D gene: TRBD1; J gene: TRBJ2-7; CDR3 DNA: TGTGCCAGCAGTTTAAGAGTCTCGGGACAGGGTTTGAACGAGCAGTACTTC; CDR3 protein: CASSLRVSGQGLNEQYF
clone size: NA; V gene: TRBV5-6; D gene: TRBD1; J gene: TRBJ1-5; CDR3 DNA: TGTGCCAGCAGCTTTCTAGGGACAGGGGTTAGCAATCAGCCCCAGCATTTT; CDR3 protein: CASSFLGTGVSNQPQHF
clone size: few; V gene: TRBV4-2; D gene: NA; J gene: TRBJ2-7; CDR3 DNA: TGTGCCAGCAGCCTCCAAGACTTGAGCTCCTACGAGCAGTACTTC; CDR3 protein: CASSLQDLSSYEQYF
clone size: once; V gene: TRBV5-1; D gene: NA; J gene: TRBJ2-2; CDR3 DNA: TGCGCCAGCAGCTTGAAGTCAGGGAACACCGGGGAGCTGTTTTTT; CDR3 protein: CASSLKSGNTGELFF
clone size: NA; V gene: TRBV11-2; D gene: NA; J gene: TRBJ1-2; CDR3 DNA: TGTGCCAGCAGCTCCTCCCCGGAGGGTGGCTACACCTTC; CDR3 protein: CASSSSPEGGYTF
clone size: NA; V gene: TRBV5-1; D gene: TRBD1; J gene: TRBJ1-1; CDR3 DNA: TGCGCCAGCAGCCCGGGACAGTCGAACACTGAAGCTTTCTTT; CDR3 protein: CASSPGQSNTEAFF
clone size: NA; V gene: TRBV6-4; D gene: TRBD1; J gene: TRBJ1-2; CDR3 DNA: TGTGCCAGCAGTTACTTCAGGGGGTCTGGCTACACCTTC; CDR3 protein: CASSYFRGSGYTF
clone size: NA; V gene: TRBV29-1; D gene: TRBD1; J gene: TRBJ2-7; CDR3 DNA: TGCAGCGTTGGGGACAGTCTCTACGAGCAGTACTTC; CDR3 protein: CSVGDSLYEQYF
clone size: NA; V gene: TRBV6-1; D gene: TRBD1; J gene: TRBJ1-1; CDR3 DNA: TGTGCCAGCGGCGGGACAGGGGGGTTTGCTGAAGCTTTCTTT; CDR3 protein: CASGGTGGFAEAFF
clone size: NA; V gene: TRBV5-1; D gene: TRBD1; J gene: TRBJ1-4; CDR3 DNA: TGCGCCAGCAGCTCCCAGGGGGCGCAAGATGAAAAACTGTTTTTT; CDR3 protein: CASSSQGAQDEKLFF
clone size: NA; V gene: TRBV6-1; D gene: NA; J gene: TRBJ2-7; CDR3 DNA: TGTGCCAGCAGCGACTACCCCCAGATCTACGAGCAGTACTTC; CDR3 protein: CASSDYPQIYEQYF
clone size: NA; V gene: TRBV30; D gene: NA; J gene: TRBJ2-1; CDR3 DNA: TGTGCCTGGAGTTTAGCGACGAGCTCCTACAATGAGCAGTTCTTC; CDR3 protein: CAWSLATSSYNEQFF
clone size: NA; V gene: TRBV29-1; D gene: NA; J gene: TRBJ2-5; CDR3 DNA: TGCAGCGTTGTGCTATCGACGGGCGGGCAGTACTTC; CDR3 protein: CSVVLSTGGQYF
clone size: few; V gene: TRBV25-1; D gene: TRBD1; J gene: TRBJ1-6; CDR3 DNA: TGTGCCAGCAGTGCCAGACAGGGGACGTCACCCCTCCACTTT; CDR3 protein: CASSARQGTSPLHF
clone size: NA; V gene: TRBV7-8; D gene: TRBD1; J gene: TRBJ2-7; CDR3 DNA: TGTGCCAGCAGCCACAAGAGAGGAGTTCGTGGGACAGGGGGCCTGGACTACGAGCAGTACTTC; CDR3 protein: CASSHKRGVRGTGGLDYEQYF
clone size: NA; V gene: TRBV7-9; D gene: TRBD1; J gene: TRBJ1-5; CDR3 DNA: TGTGCCAGCAGCCATGGGACAGGGGGGGGCAATCAGCCCCAGCATTTT; CDR3 protein: CASSHGTGGGNQPQHF
clone size: NA; V gene: TRBV9; D gene: TRBD1; J gene: TRBJ2-7; CDR3 DNA: TGTGCCAGCAGCAAAGGACAGGGGTGGGGTGAGCAGTACTTC; CDR3 protein: CASSKGQGWGEQYF
clone size: NA; V gene: TRBV19; D gene: TRBD1; J gene: TRBJ1-3; CDR3 DNA: TGTGCCAGTAGTATGGACAGGGCGAACACCATATATTTT; CDR3 protein: CASSMDRANTIYF
clone size: NA; V gene: TRBV19; D gene: TRBD1; J gene: TRBJ1-5; CDR3 DNA: TGTGCCAGTAGTATAGATTCCCCAGGACAGGGTTCCTCCAATCAGCCCCAGCATTTT; CDR3 protein: CASSIDSPGQGSSNQPQHF
clone size: few; V gene: TRBV5-6; D gene: NA; J gene: TRBJ1-1; CDR3 DNA: TGTGCCAGCAGCTTAGTGTCTCGAGGGACAAAGGCTTTCTTT; CDR3 protein: CASSLVSRGTKAFF
clone size: NA; V gene: TRBV5-6; D gene: NA; J gene: TRBJ1-2; CDR3 DNA: TGTGCCAGCAGCTTGGGGCGGGTCGGCCTACGCGATAACTATGGCTACACCTTC; CDR3 protein: CASSLGRVGLRDNYGYTF
clone size: once; V gene: TRBV5-1; D gene: NA; J gene: TRBJ2-2; CDR3 DNA: TGCGCCAGCAGCTTGCAACAGAACACCGGGGAGCTGTTTTTT; CDR3 protein: CASSLQQNTGELFF
clone size: NA; V gene: TRBV15; D gene: TRBD1; J gene: TRBJ1-5; CDR3 DNA: TGTGCCACCCGTCCCGGGACAGAAATCAATCAGCCCCAGCATTTT; CDR3 protein: CATRPGTEINQPQHF
clone size: NA; V gene: TRBV6-6; D gene: TRBD2; J gene: TRBJ2-7; CDR3 DNA: TGTGCCAGCAGTTACCGACTAGCCCAGCCCTACGAGCAGTACTTC; CDR3 protein: CASSYRLAQPYEQYF
clone size: NA; V gene: TRBV5-1; D gene: TRBD1; J gene: TRBJ2-2; CDR3 DNA: TGCGCCAGCAGCCACGGGACAGGAAACACCGGGGAGCTGTTTTTT; CDR3 protein: CASSHGTGNTGELFF
clone size: NA; V gene: TRBV4-1; D gene: TRBD1; J gene: TRBJ1-2; CDR3 DNA: TGCGCCAGCAGCCAAGAAGGACAGGGAGGCGGCTACACCTTC; CDR3 protein: CASSQEGQGGGYTF
clone size: NA; V gene: TRBV6-5; D gene: TRBD1; J gene: TRBJ2-7; CDR3 DNA: TGTGCCAGCAGAAAGACAGGGGTCTACGAGCAGTACTTC; CDR3 protein: CASRKTGVYEQYF
clone size: NA; V gene: TRBV11-2; D gene: NA; J gene: TRBJ1-5; CDR3 DNA: TGTGCCAGCAGCTTAGAGCAGGCGGCGGGGCCCCAGCATTTT; CDR3 protein: CASSLEQAAGPQHF
clone size: NA; V gene: TRBV4-1; D gene: NA; J gene: TRBJ2-3; CDR3 DNA: TGCGCCAGCAGCCAAGAGGGCAGCACAGATACGCAGTATTTT; CDR3 protein: CASSQEGSTDTQYF
clone size: NA; V gene: TRBV7-2; D gene: NA; J gene: TRBJ1-1; CDR3 DNA: TGTGCCAGCTCCCATGCAGGGCAGCCTGAAGCTTTCTTT; CDR3 protein: CASSHAGQPEAFF